This T cell receptor beta chain was documented in a study of T cell responses to AZD1222 COVID-19 vaccine. Study-wide results and limits: Reportedly, nearly half the spike-specific TCRs target unmutated variant regions. Two AZD1222 doses significantly raised spike-specific TCR breadth and depth over controls. Most donors were white British, females outnumbered males, and clonal diversity was possibly underestimated. Regions 160-218 and 743-854 held dominance among vaccine-associated CD4 TCRs, which spanned spike.

In the case of this clone: Its antigen remains unknown.

Data came from immunoSEQ multiplex PCR; TCRdb stores just in-frame clones and leaves some out. The sample consists of under 200,000 clones, 70% to 90% of them appearing once. The length of the CDR3 is 15 residues. The sequence derives from an adult who received the AZD1222 COVID-19 vaccine. This material consisted of peripheral blood, taken 28 days after the second AZD1222 dose. V and J are TRBV21-1 and TRBJ1-4; the DNA was not used to check the table's D call, TRBD1. TRBV21-1 is given as a pseudogene. This CDR3 reads CASSKGGTGEEKLFF. The DNA for the CDR3 is TGTGCCAGCAGCAAAGGTGGGACAGGGGAAGAAAAACTGTTTTTT.